The 5 T cell receptor beta chains below all came from one sample that was sequenced in a study of blood T cell repertoires in COVID-19. TCRdb's table, derived via immunoSEQ multiplex PCR, lists solely in-frame clones and lacks some. This table holds 280,000 or so clones, roughly 90% found once. Sequencing input: peripheral blood. The receptors derive from a man between 18 and 29 years old with active or convalescent COVID-19.

The V and J genes are TRBV5-1 and TRBJ2-3; 7 nucleotides line up with TRBD1. The germline V gene has CDR1 SGHRS and CDR2 YFSETQ. The CDR3 contains 14 residues. V was clipped by 4 bases and J by 1 base; unmatched bases: 3. In DNA form, the CDR3 reads TGCGCCAGCAGCCCGGGACAGCGCACAGATACGCAGTATTTT. Residues: CASSPGQRTDTQYF. The full variable domain, completed using reference TRBV5-1 and TRBJ2-3, is KAGVTQTPRYLIKTRGQQVTLSCSPISGHRSVSWYQQTPGQGLQFLFEYFSETQRNKGNFPGRFSGRQFSNSRSEMNVSTLELGDSALYLCASSPGQRTDTQYFGPGTRLTVL.

The chain recombines TRBV3-1 (or the pseudogene TRBV3-2) with TRBJ1-1; 7 bases are a match to TRBD1. CDR1 is LGHDT, CDR2 YNNKEL, per germline (reference sequence). The length of the CDR3 is 16 residues. The trim removed 0 bases at V and 3 bases at J, leaving 7 bases unmatched. CDR3 protein: CASSQDRGTVHTEAFF. The DNA of the CDR3 is TGTGCCAGCAGCCAAGATCGAGGGACAGTCCACACTGAAGCTTTCTTT.

The gene calls are TRBV10-2 and TRBJ2-1; the match to TRBD2 covers 9 bases. V shed 3 bases, J shed 6 bases, and the junction held 9 bases outside the gene matches. CDR1 WSHSY and CDR2 SAAADI come from the germline V gene. This CDR3 contains 16 residues. The CDR3 loop reads CASSEIWAGGVNEQFF. CDR3 sequence (DNA): TGCGCCAGCAGTGAAATATGGGCGGGGGGGGTCAATGAGCAGTTCTTC.

The J gene is TRBJ1-2, the V gene TRBV5-6; D is unresolved. CDR1 is SGHDT, CDR2 YYEEEE, per germline. CDR3 length: 15 residues. V was pared by 2 bases and J by 0 bases, with 11 bases between. The CDR3 region has the DNA TGTGCCAGCAGCTTCGGGCGGGTTGCTAACTATGGCTACACCTTC. As protein: CASSFGRVANYGYTF.

V is TRBV5-6 and J is TRBJ2-7; 8 nucleotides match TRBD2. Germline assignment: CDR1 SGHDT and CDR2 YYEEEE. The V and J ends lost 0 bases and 9 bases, in that order; junction bases with no gene match: 5. This CDR3 region has 13 residues. CDR3 loop: CASSLGSGGGQYF. The DNA for the CDR3 is TGTGCCAGCAGCTTGGGCAGCGGGGGAGGGCAGTACTTC. The full variable domain, in which reference TRBV5-6 and TRBJ2-7 provide the parts outside the CDR3, is DAGVTQSPTHLIKTRGQQVTLRCSPKSGHDTVSWYQQALGQGPQFIFQYYEEEERQRGNFPDRFSGHQFPNYSSELNVNALLLGDSALYLCASSLGSGGGQYFGPGTRLTVT.